This T cell receptor beta chain was identified during a study of blood T cell repertoires in COVID-19 (dated by TCRdb to the early 2020s). Study-wide context: The collaborator samples originated in the United States, Italy and Spain and spanned the acute and convalescent phases of COVID-19. Samples came from the ongoing ImmuneRACE study (first 160 participants) plus 1,254 subjects from 6 global collaborators. The repertoires were made available in a free public database intended to serve as a resource for research on the immune response to SARS-CoV-2. Subjects who had been exposed to COVID-19, were actively infected with it, or had recovered from it provided the deeply sampled blood TCRbeta repertoires that made up the dataset. HLA class I and class II types, where available, came from metadata supplied by the sample provider rather than from assay-based typing. The prospective study material was composed of cDNA or gDNA derived from T cells, B-cell-depleted T cells, or PBMCs. Nearly every sample came with metadata listing a de-identified subject ID, COVID-19 status, age in years and sex. Overall results and qualifications from the work: Clinical and demographic metadata were provided uncurated, with the amount varying by source and participant.

The CDR3, from cysteine to phenylalanine, totals 17 residues. Only CDR3 DNA remains: 51 bases, in frame from the first base. V and J are trimmed by 1 base and 5 bases, and the gene matches miss 8 bases of the junction. The germline V gene gives CDR1 as SGHVS and CDR2 as FQNEAQ. TCRbeta CDR3 regions were amplified from genomic DNA by means of the immunoSEQ Assay, a bias-controlled multiplex PCR. The authors processed their data as follows. Within the assay, amplification of reference gene primers was used to estimate how many nucleated cells each sample contained. To quantify the absolute abundance of each unique TCRbeta CDR3 rearrangement, sequence reads were collapsed and filtered. For each sample, productive Simpson clonality was calculated as the square root of Simpson's diversity index over productive rearrangements. TCRdb's version of the immuneACCESS table is confined to in-frame rearrangements and falls short of the full clone set. An unresolved V gene accounts for under half of the shortfall where checked; the remainder is of unknown origin. V and J calls and clone size are those listed in that table; D and trimming were worked out from the DNA. This sample gives about 140,000 clones in total; about 89% of them show up just once. Of the sample, around 38% is held by the ten largest clones.

Another Seattle source contributed samples from volunteer blood donors who had recovered from COVID-19. Whole blood was collected in K2EDTA tubes by collaborating institutions according to the institutions' own protocols. For TCRbeta analysis, collaborator samples were shipped as frozen whole blood, as isolated PBMCs, or as DNA extracted from either sample type. In regard to this clone: What antigen it recognizes has not been identified. No base qualities exist here, and no much larger clone lies one base off it.

The sequenced material came from peripheral blood. The TCR comes from a man aged 45 to 65 who had recovered from COVID-19. This sequence uses TRBV7-8 and TRBJ2-5; the junction holds 12 bases that match TRBD2. The CDR3 is CASSLVSLAGGQETQYF. The nucleotide sequence is given as TGTGCCAGCAGCTTAGTGTCCCTAGCGGGGGGGCAGGAGACCCAGTACTTC. Joined to the reference TRBV7-8 and TRBJ2-5 proteins, this CDR3 gives the full variable domain: GAGVSQSPRYKVAKRGQDVALRCDPISGHVSLFWYQQALGQGPEFLTYFQNEAQLDKSGLPSDRFFAERPEGSVSTLKIQRTQQEDSAVYLCASSLVSLAGGQETQYFGPGTRLLVL.